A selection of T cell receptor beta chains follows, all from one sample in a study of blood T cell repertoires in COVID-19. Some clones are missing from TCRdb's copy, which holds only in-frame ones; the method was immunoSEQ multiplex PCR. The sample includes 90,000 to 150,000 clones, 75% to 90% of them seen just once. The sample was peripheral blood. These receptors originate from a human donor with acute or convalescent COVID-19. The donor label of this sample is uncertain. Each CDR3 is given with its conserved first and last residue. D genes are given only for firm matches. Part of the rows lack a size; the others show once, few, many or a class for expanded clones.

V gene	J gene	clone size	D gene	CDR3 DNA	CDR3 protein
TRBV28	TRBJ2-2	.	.	TGTGCCAGCAACAACCTGGGGGGAGTGACCCCCGGGGAGCTGTTTTTT	CASNNLGGVTPGELFF
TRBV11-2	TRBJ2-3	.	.	TGTGCCAGCAGCTTTACACATATTGACACAGATACGCAGTATTTT	CASSFTHIDTDTQYF
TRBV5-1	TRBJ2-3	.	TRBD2	TGCGCCAGCAGCTTGGCAGCGGGGATGGGTGATACGCAGTATTTT	CASSLAAGMGDTQYF
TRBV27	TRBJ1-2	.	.	TGTGCCAGCAGAAGTCTGGGGGGTTCTTTAGAGGCCCGCTACACCTTC	CASRSLGGSLEARYTF
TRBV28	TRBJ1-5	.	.	TGTGCCAGCAGCCCCTACCAAAATCAGCCCCAGCATTTT	CASSPYQNQPQHF
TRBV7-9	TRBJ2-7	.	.	TGTGCCAGCAGCTTAGTGGGCACCTCCTACGAGCAGTACTTC	CASSLVGTSYEQYF
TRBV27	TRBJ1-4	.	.	TGTGCCAGCAGTTTTAATCCCACAAGAGAAAAACTGTTTTTT	CASSFNPTREKLFF
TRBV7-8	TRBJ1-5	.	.	TGTGCCAGCAGCTTAGTTGGGGGAGGGAATCAGCCCCAGCATTTT	CASSLVGGGNQPQHF
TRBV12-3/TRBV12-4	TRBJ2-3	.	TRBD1	TGTGCCAGCAGCGCCGGGACAGCTACGCAGTATTTT	CASSAGTATQYF
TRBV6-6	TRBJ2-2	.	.	TGTGCCAGCAGTTTGGACAGAAACACCGGGGAGCTGTTTTTT	CASSLDRNTGELFF
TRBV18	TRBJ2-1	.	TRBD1	TGTGCCAGCTCACCAAAGGCTCCGGGACAGGGGGCTGACAATGAGCAGTTCTTC	CASSPKAPGQGADNEQFF
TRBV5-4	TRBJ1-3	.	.	TGTGCCAGCAGCTTGGGGCAGTCCCCCTCTGGAAACACCATATATTTT	CASSLGQSPSGNTIYF
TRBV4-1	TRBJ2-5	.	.	TGCGCCAGCAGCCAAGGGGCAAGGGGCCAAGAGACCCAGTACTTC	CASSQGARGQETQYF
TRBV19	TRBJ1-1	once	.	TGTGCCAGTACATTAGCAGGGATGTGGACTGAAGCTTTCTTT	CASTLAGMWTEAFF
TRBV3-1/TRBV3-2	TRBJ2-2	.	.	TGTGCCAGCAGCCAAGAGGTTGGCGGGGCTCTTACCGGGGAGCTGTTTTTT	CASSQEVGGALTGELFF
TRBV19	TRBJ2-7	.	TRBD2	TGTGCCAGTAGTCCTCTCATGCGCGGGAGGGGCTACGAGCAGTACTTC	CASSPLMRGRGYEQYF
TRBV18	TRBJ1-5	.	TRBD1	TGTGCCAGCTCACTCGGACAGGGTGTGAATCAGCCCCAGCATTTT	CASSLGQGVNQPQHF
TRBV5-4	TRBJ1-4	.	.	TGTGCCAGCAGCTTCGGACTGATAAATGAAAAACTGTTTTTT	CASSFGLINEKLFF
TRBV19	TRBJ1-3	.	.	TGTGCCAGTACCCAAACTCAGGGTTTCGGAAACACCATATATTTT	CASTQTQGFGNTIYF
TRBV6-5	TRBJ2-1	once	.	TGTGCCAGCAGTTACTCCGTACTAACCTTCTACAATGAGCAGTTCTTC	CASSYSVLTFYNEQFF
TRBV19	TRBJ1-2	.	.	TGTGCCAGTAGTATAAGTGGACAGAGGAACTATGGCTACACCTTC	CASSISGQRNYGYTF
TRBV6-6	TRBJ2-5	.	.	TGTGCCAGCAGAAGCGGACAGAACCAAGAGACCCAGTACTTC	CASRSGQNQETQYF
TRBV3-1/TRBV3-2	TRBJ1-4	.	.	TGTGCCAGCCGACAGCAGATTAATGAAAAACTGTTTTTT	CASRQQINEKLFF
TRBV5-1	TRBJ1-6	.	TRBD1	TGCGCCAGCAGCTTGACGGGACAGGGCATTGATTCACCCCTCCACTTT	CASSLTGQGIDSPLHF
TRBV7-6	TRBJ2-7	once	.	TGTGCCAGCAGCCCCCAGGGACAAATCTACGAGCAGTACTTC	CASSPQGQIYEQYF
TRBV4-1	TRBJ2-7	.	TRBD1	TGCGCCAGCAGCCACAGATCAGGGGGCGCGGGAAACACCTACGAGCAGTACTTC	CASSHRSGGAGNTYEQYF
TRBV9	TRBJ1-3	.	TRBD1	TGTGCCAGCAGCGGGGACAGGGCTATCTCTGGAAACACCATATATTTT	CASSGDRAISGNTIYF
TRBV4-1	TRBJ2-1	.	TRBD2	TGCGCCAGCAGCCACGAAGTAGCGGGCTTCTTCTCCTACAATGAGCAGTTCTTC	CASSHEVAGFFSYNEQFF
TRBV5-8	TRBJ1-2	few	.	TGTGCCAGCAGCCTCACAGTGGCGAACTATGGCTACACCTTC	CASSLTVANYGYTF
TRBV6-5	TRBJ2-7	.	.	TGTGCCACCTCACTCGGGAGCTCCTACGAGCAGTACTTC	CATSLGSSYEQYF
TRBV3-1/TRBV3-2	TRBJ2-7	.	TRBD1	TGTGCCAGCAGCCAAGCCTGGACAGGCCACTCCTACGAGCAGTACTTC	CASSQAWTGHSYEQYF
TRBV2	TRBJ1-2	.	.	TGTGCCAGCAGTCCCGACAGTACCTATGGCTACACCTTC	CASSPDSTYGYTF
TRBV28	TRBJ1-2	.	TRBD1	TGTGCCAGCACGCGGAGGACAGGGGGCGTCGGCGGTCATGGCTACACCTTC	CASTRRTGGVGGHGYTF
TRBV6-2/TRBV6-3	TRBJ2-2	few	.	TGTGCCAGCAGCCGCACCACTCCGAACACCGGGGAGCTGTTTTTT	CASSRTTPNTGELFF
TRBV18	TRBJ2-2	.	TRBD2	TGTGCCAGCTCACCTCGAACCGGGACTAACTCCGGGGAGCTGTTTTTT	CASSPRTGTNSGELFF
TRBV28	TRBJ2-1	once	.	TGTGCCAGCAGTTTGAGCTATGAGCAGTTCTTC	CASSLSYEQFF
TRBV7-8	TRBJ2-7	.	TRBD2	TGTGCCAGCAGCTTAGTCGTGGCGGGAGGGCCGCCGTACTTC	CASSLVVAGGPPYF
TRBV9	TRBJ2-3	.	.	TGTGCCAGCAGCGCCGGAGGGGTTACAGATACGCAGTATTTT	CASSAGGVTDTQYF
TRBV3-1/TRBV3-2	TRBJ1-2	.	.	TGTGCCAGCAGCCTTCTGGGGCGAAGCTATGGCTACACCTTC	CASSLLGRSYGYTF
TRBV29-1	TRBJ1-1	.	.	TGCAGCGTCTCGAGGCCAGACACTGAAGCTTTCTTT	CSVSRPDTEAFF
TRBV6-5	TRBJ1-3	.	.	TGTGCCAGCAGTTACTCGTTGTACTCTGGAAACACCATATATTTT	CASSYSLYSGNTIYF
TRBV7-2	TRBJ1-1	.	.	TGTGCCAGCAGCTTACTTTCAGACATCACTGAAGCTTTCTTT	CASSLLSDITEAFF
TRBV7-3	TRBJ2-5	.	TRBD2	TGTGCCAGCAGCTTAAAGGCGGGGGGGCGGTTGCCCCAGTACTTC	CASSLKAGGRLPQYF
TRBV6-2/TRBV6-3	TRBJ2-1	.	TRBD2	TGTGCCAGCAGTTCCGAGCGGGATTACAATGAGCAGTTCTTC	CASSSERDYNEQFF
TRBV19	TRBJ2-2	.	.	TGTGCCAGTAAAAGGGGCGTGGGCACCGGGGAGCTGTTTTTT	CASKRGVGTGELFF
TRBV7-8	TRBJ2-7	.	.	TGTGCCAGCAGCCTACCTCCGGACAGACCTAGCTCCTACGAGCAGTACTTC	CASSLPPDRPSSYEQYF
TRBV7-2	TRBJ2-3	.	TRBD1	TGTGCCAGCAGCTCGTACCTCCGGGACAGAGCCACAGATACGCAGTATTTT	CASSSYLRDRATDTQYF
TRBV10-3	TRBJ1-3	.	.	TGTGCCATCAGTGAGGAGTTGGGGGGACGGAACACCATATATTTT	CAISEELGGRNTIYF
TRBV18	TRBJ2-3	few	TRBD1	TGTGCCAGCTCACCCGGGACAGGGAGCACAGATACGCAGTATTTT	CASSPGTGSTDTQYF
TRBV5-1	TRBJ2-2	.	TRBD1	TGCGCCAGCTTCCCCCCGGGACAGAGGAACACCGGGGAGCTGTTTTTT	CASFPPGQRNTGELFF
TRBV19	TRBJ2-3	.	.	TGTGCCAGTAGGCGTGTACCCACAGATACGCAGTATTTT	CASRRVPTDTQYF
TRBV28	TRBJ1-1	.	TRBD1	TGTGCCAGCGGATCCCCCGGGACAGGGGGCACTGAAGCTTTCTTT	CASGSPGTGGTEAFF